One T cell receptor (beta chain) is described in this entry. Trimming took 7 bases from V and 6 from J; bases not matched to a gene: 7. This CDR3 is built from 13 residues. The germline V gene has CDR1 MNHNS and CDR2 SASEGT. This record belongs to a study of technical replicates of blood from several donors. Sequencing used immunoSEQ multiplex PCR; TCRdb keeps in-frame clones, though not all of them. The sample includes 60,000 to 80,000 clones, approximately 89% seen only once; the top ten take roughly 4.3%. This TCR was recovered from a human donor in good health. Some clones in this sample may be carry-over from other donors' samples. The sample was PBMCs. The rearrangement links TRBV6-1 to TRBJ2-7; TRBD2 matches 9 bases. The DNA for the CDR3 is TGTGCCAGCATTTTTACGCGGGGGGGCGAGCAGTACTTC. Translation gives CASIFTRGGEQYF.